These T cell receptor beta chains were read from a single sample in a study of blood T cell repertoires in COVID-19. The data were produced by immunoSEQ multiplex PCR, yet TCRdb's version contains in-frame clones alone and is incomplete. The sample has around 94,000 clones; roughly nine tenths are singletons. The material sequenced was peripheral blood. The receptors here all came from a man aged 50 or older with active COVID-19. Both conserved end residues are part of each CDR3. D genes are given only for firm matches. Clone size appears in some rows only: once, few, many, or a class for an expanded clone.

D gene	clone size	J gene	V gene	CDR3 protein	CDR3 DNA
TRBD2	NA	TRBJ2-1	TRBV29-1	CSGRTGTSGGYAFF	TGCAGCGGACGAACCGGGACTAGCGGGGGATACGCGTTCTTC
TRBD2	NA	TRBJ2-3	TRBV15	CATSLGGFADTQYF	TGTGCCACCAGCCTGGGGGGGTTCGCGGATACGCAGTATTTT
TRBD2	NA	TRBJ2-1	TRBV5-1	CASTSGGTYNEQFF	TGCGCCAGCACTAGCGGGGGGACCTACAATGAGCAGTTCTTC
NA	NA	TRBJ2-7	TRBV12-3/TRBV12-4	CASSSQGSNEQYF	TGTGCCAGCAGTTCCCAGGGGAGCAACGAGCAGTACTTC
NA	NA	TRBJ1-6	TRBV6-6	CASSRGGGNSPLHF	TGTGCCAGCAGCCGCGGGGGGGGGAATTCACCCCTCCACTTT
TRBD1	NA	TRBJ1-5	TRBV7-2	CASSLVTGVDQPQHF	TGTGCCAGCAGCTTAGTTACAGGGGTGGATCAGCCCCAGCATTTT
TRBD1	few	TRBJ2-7	TRBV9	CASSAGTGGLYEQYF	TGTGCCAGCAGCGCCGGGACAGGGGGCTTGTACGAGCAGTACTTC
TRBD1	NA	TRBJ2-2	TRBV5-1	CASGTGGTGELFF	TGCGCCAGCGGGACAGGGGGCACCGGGGAGCTGTTTTTT
TRBD2	once	TRBJ2-5	TRBV16	CASSQTLAEQETQYF	TGTGCCAGCAGCCAAACGCTAGCGGAACAAGAGACCCAGTACTTC
NA	NA	TRBJ1-1	TRBV6-5	CASSPVPRRVTFF	TGTGCCAGCAGTCCCGTGCCGAGGAGGGTTACTTTCTTT
TRBD2	once	TRBJ2-3	TRBV7-2	CASEGRGGLSTQYF	TGTGCCAGCGAGGGGCGGGGGGGCCTGAGTACGCAGTATTTT
TRBD2	once	TRBJ2-1	TRBV20-1	CSASRVAGYNEQFF	TGCAGTGCTAGTAGGGTAGCGGGGTACAATGAGCAGTTCTTC
NA	NA	TRBJ1-5	TRBV5-5	CASSFGSFRNQPQHF	TGTGCCAGCAGCTTTGGCAGTTTCCGCAATCAGCCCCAGCATTTT
TRBD1	NA	TRBJ1-1	TRBV6-5	CASTFQGQGNTEAFF	TGTGCCAGCACCTTCCAGGGACAGGGTAACACTGAAGCTTTCTTT
TRBD1	NA	TRBJ2-7	TRBV5-1	CASSLVPTGPNPYEQYF	TGCGCCAGCAGCTTGGTTCCGACAGGGCCGAACCCCTACGAGCAGTACTTC
TRBD2	NA	TRBJ2-2	TRBV2	CASNRLANTGELFF	TGTGCCAGCAACAGACTAGCCAACACCGGGGAGCTGTTTTTT
TRBD1	NA	TRBJ2-3	TRBV7-9	CASSPDRAGDTQYF	TGTGCCAGCAGCCCTGACAGGGCTGGAGATACGCAGTATTTT
NA	NA	TRBJ2-3	TRBV30	CAWSKAPDTQYF	TGTGCCTGGAGTAAAGCGCCAGATACGCAGTATTTT
NA	NA	TRBJ1-5	TRBV5-6	CASSLDSSNQPQHF	TGTGCCAGCAGCCTGGACAGTAGCAATCAGCCCCAGCATTTT
TRBD1	NA	TRBJ1-2	TRBV28	CASSSGTGRRYGYTF	TGTGCCAGCAGTTCCGGGACAGGGCGGCGCTATGGCTACACCTTC
NA	NA	TRBJ2-3	TRBV15	CATSMGGGPSTDTQYF	TGTGCCACCAGCATGGGGGGGGGCCCCAGCACAGATACGCAGTATTTT
NA	NA	TRBJ1-1	TRBV18	CASSPPVNTEAFF	TGTGCCAGCTCACCACCCGTGAACACTGAAGCTTTCTTT
TRBD1	NA	TRBJ1-1	TRBV4-2	CASSSRSGGYTEAFF	TGTGCCAGCAGCTCCCGGTCAGGGGGTTACACTGAAGCTTTCTTT
NA	NA	TRBJ1-2	TRBV3-1/TRBV3-2	CAHPDSYNYGYTF	TGTGCCCACCCTGACAGCTATAACTATGGCTACACCTTC
NA	NA	TRBJ2-5	TRBV3-1/TRBV3-2	CASSIEETQYF	TGTGCCAGCAGCATCGAAGAGACCCAGTACTTC
TRBD1	NA	TRBJ2-6	TRBV11-2	CASSLEVGGGRRANVLTF	TGTGCCAGCAGCCTGGAAGTAGGGGGCGGTCGTAGGGCCAACGTCCTGACTTTC
TRBD1	once	TRBJ1-5	TRBV7-4	CASSSRTGRYQPQHF	TGTGCCAGCAGCTCCCGGACAGGACGGTATCAGCCCCAGCATTTT
NA	NA	TRBJ2-7	TRBV7-2	CASSSSGTTYEQYF	TGTGCCAGCAGCTCTTCCGGGACAACCTACGAGCAGTACTTC
NA	NA	TRBJ2-2	TRBV5-1	CASAGTNTGELFF	TGCGCCAGCGCAGGGACGAACACCGGGGAGCTGTTTTTT
NA	NA	TRBJ2-3	TRBV5-1	CASSLASSADTQYF	TGCGCCAGCAGCTTGGCTAGCTCCGCAGATACGCAGTATTTT
TRBD1	NA	TRBJ1-2	TRBV6-4	CAIDRGGTF	TGTGCCATCGACAGGGGGGGCACCTTC
NA	NA	TRBJ2-3	TRBV9	CATPRDKNTDTQYF	TGTGCCACACCCCGGGACAAAAACACAGATACGCAGTATTTT
TRBD2	NA	TRBJ2-1	TRBV14	CASSQGLAGDNEQFF	TGTGCCAGCAGCCAGGGACTAGCGGGGGACAATGAGCAGTTCTTC
TRBD2	NA	TRBJ2-7	TRBV4-1	CASSRTSGAASYEQYF	TGCGCCAGCAGCCGGACTAGCGGGGCCGCCTCCTACGAGCAGTACTTC
NA	NA	TRBJ2-3	TRBV2	CASSWLGGGSTDTQYF	TGTGCCAGCAGTTGGTTAGGGGGGGGAAGCACAGATACGCAGTATTTT
TRBD1	NA	TRBJ2-1	TRBV2	CASVGTDYNEQFF	TGTGCCAGCGTCGGGACAGATTACAATGAGCAGTTCTTC
NA	NA	TRBJ1-2	TRBV7-2	CASSPGGQTNYGYTF	TGTGCCAGCAGCCCGGGGGGGCAGACTAACTATGGCTACACCTTC
NA	NA	TRBJ2-5	TRBV5-4	CASSPGTRGGETQYF	TGTGCCAGCAGCCCCGGGACTCGGGGAGGAGAGACCCAGTACTTC
TRBD2	NA	TRBJ2-1	TRBV5-5	CASSLDGSGDNEQFF	TGTGCCAGCAGCTTGGATGGTAGCGGGGACAATGAGCAGTTCTTC
NA	NA	TRBJ2-1	TRBV24-1	CATAAGTYNEQFF	TGTGCCACCGCCGCGGGTACCTACAATGAGCAGTTCTTC
NA	NA	TRBJ2-3	TRBV7-2	CASSPSARRGSTDTQYF	TGTGCCAGCAGCCCCTCCGCACGCAGGGGAAGCACAGATACGCAGTATTTT
NA	NA	TRBJ2-6	TRBV6-5	CASRKGYGANVLTF	TGTGCCAGCAGAAAGGGGTATGGGGCCAACGTCCTGACTTTC
NA	NA	TRBJ2-3	TRBV15	CATSQGKGDTQYF	TGTGCCACCAGCCAGGGGAAAGGAGATACGCAGTATTTT
TRBD2	NA	TRBJ2-1	TRBV6-5	CAMGEYSGGAGEQFF	TGTGCCATGGGTGAATATAGCGGGGGGGCCGGTGAGCAGTTCTTC
NA	NA	TRBJ2-5	TRBV20-1	CSAKARETQYF	TGCAGTGCTAAAGCCAGGGAGACCCAGTACTTC
TRBD1	NA	TRBJ2-7	TRBV30	CAWMRQPGQKYEQYF	TGTGCCTGGATGAGACAGCCGGGACAGAAATACGAGCAGTACTTC
NA	NA	TRBJ2-1	TRBV24-1	CATSGGVYNEQFF	TGTGCCACCAGTGGGGGGGTTTACAATGAGCAGTTCTTC
NA	few	TRBJ1-2	TRBV15	CATSRGAEANYGYTF	TGTGCCACCAGCAGAGGGGCAGAAGCTAACTATGGCTACACCTTC
NA	NA	TRBJ1-3	TRBV10-3	CAISTQGSSGNTIYF	TGTGCCATCAGTACGCAGGGGAGCTCTGGAAACACCATATATTTT
NA	NA	TRBJ1-2	TRBV7-9	CASSLARRGGYGYTF	TGTGCCAGCAGCTTAGCTCGCAGAGGGGGTTATGGCTACACCTTC
TRBD1	NA	TRBJ1-1	TRBV5-1	CASSLRQGSTEAFF	TGCGCCAGCAGCTTGAGACAGGGGAGCACTGAAGCTTTCTTT
NA	NA	TRBJ1-1	TRBV2	CASISGALSNTEAFF	TGTGCCAGCATTTCAGGGGCCCTATCGAACACTGAAGCTTTCTTT
TRBD2	NA	TRBJ2-3	TRBV5-1	CASSLVSGGLLDTQYF	TGCGCCAGCAGCTTGGTTAGCGGGGGGTTGTTGGATACGCAGTATTTT